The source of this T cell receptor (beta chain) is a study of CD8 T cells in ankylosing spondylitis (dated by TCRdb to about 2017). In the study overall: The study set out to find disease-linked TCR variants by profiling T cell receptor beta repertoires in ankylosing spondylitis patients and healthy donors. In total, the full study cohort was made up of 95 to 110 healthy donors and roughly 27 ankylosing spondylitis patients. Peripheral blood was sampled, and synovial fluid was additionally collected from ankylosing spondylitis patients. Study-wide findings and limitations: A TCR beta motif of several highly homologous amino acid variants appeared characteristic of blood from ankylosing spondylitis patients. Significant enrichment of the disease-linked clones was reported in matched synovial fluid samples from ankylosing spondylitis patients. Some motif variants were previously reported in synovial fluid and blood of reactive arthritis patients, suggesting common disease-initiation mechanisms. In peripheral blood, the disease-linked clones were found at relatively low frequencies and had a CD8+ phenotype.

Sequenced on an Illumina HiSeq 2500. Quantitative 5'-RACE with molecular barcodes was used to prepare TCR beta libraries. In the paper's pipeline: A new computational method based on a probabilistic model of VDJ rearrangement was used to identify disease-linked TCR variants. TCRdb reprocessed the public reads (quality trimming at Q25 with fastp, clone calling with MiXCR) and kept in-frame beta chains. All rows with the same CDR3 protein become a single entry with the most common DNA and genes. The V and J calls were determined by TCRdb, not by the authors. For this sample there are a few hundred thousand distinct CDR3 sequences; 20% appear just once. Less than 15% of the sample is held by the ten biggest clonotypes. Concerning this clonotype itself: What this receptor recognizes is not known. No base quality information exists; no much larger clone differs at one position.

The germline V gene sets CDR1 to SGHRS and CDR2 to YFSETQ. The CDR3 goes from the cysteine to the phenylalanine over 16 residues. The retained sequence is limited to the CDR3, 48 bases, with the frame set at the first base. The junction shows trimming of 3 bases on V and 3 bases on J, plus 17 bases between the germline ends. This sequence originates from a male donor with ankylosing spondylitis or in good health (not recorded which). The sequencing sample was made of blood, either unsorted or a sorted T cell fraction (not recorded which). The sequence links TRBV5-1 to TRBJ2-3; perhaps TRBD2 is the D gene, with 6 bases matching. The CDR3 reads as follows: CASSWTGLFETDTQYF. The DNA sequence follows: TGCGCCAGCAGCTGGACGGGACTTTTTGAAACAGATACGCAGTATTTT.